The rows below give T cell receptor beta chains drawn from one sample of a study of control samples from healthy donors and cancer patients. TCRdb's table, derived via immunoSEQ multiplex PCR, lists solely in-frame clones and lacks some. With fewer than 200,000 clones in the sample, the ten largest clones hold approximately 2.2%. Input material: blood. The receptors here all came from a woman aged 25-40 years in good health. Both conserved end residues are trimmed from each CDR3. Each record gives: V gene, CDR3 protein.

v_call: TRBV6-5
cdr3_aa: ASQRRQADTQY

v_call: TRBV11-2
cdr3_aa: ASSFLAGEQPQH

v_call: TRBV10-3
cdr3_aa: AISPGPRGTEAF

v_call: TRBV4-1
cdr3_aa: ASSQEQGAFLGSGYGYT

v_call: TRBV4-3
cdr3_aa: ASSQEWSSSYEQY

v_call: TRBV28
cdr3_aa: ASSSAGGLVTGELF

v_call: TRBV2
cdr3_aa: ASREGLAVEQF

v_call: TRBV9
cdr3_aa: ASSVRDSSYEQY

v_call: TRBV6-4
cdr3_aa: ASSPSHGQDGYT

v_call: TRBV5-5
cdr3_aa: ASSFGTDYGYT

v_call: TRBV7-2
cdr3_aa: ASSQTGGGSRETQY

v_call: TRBV2
cdr3_aa: ASKMFEHNSPLH

v_call: TRBV24-1
cdr3_aa: ATKGQGLGTDYGYT

v_call: TRBV29-1
cdr3_aa: SVAGGSYNEQF

v_call: TRBV28
cdr3_aa: ASGLGARTYYNEQF

v_call: TRBV5-4
cdr3_aa: ASSSQTPYEQY

v_call: TRBV5-1
cdr3_aa: ASSFGGGGNTIY

v_call: TRBV5-1
cdr3_aa: ASSLVGAREDGNTIY

v_call: TRBV6-5
cdr3_aa: ASRGRSITGELF

v_call: TRBV6-6
cdr3_aa: ASRNRTAAYGYT

v_call: TRBV28
cdr3_aa: ASSFDREFGQPQH

v_call: TRBV11-2
cdr3_aa: ASSLVDRGRGYT

v_call: TRBV5-1
cdr3_aa: ASSFRTAQETQY

v_call: TRBV5-1
cdr3_aa: ASSFQPAQVREKLF

v_call: TRBV6-5
cdr3_aa: ASSSRPENTEAF

v_call: TRBV7-2
cdr3_aa: ASSLGGGQEDGYT

v_call: TRBV7-9
cdr3_aa: ASSLQGNQPQH

v_call: TRBV27
cdr3_aa: ARACPAEAF

v_call: TRBV12-3/TRBV12-4
cdr3_aa: ASSRGQTYEQY

v_call: TRBV11-3
cdr3_aa: ASSLDGGTGGTEAF

v_call: TRBV7-6
cdr3_aa: ASNLGQGPTTDTQY

v_call: TRBV7-6
cdr3_aa: ASSLGDGGAFEKLF

v_call: TRBV7-8
cdr3_aa: ASSRVSYEQY

v_call: TRBV15
cdr3_aa: ATSRGTGVTQKLF

v_call: TRBV28
cdr3_aa: ASIENTEAF

v_call: TRBV28
cdr3_aa: ASRTVLDGGGQPQH

v_call: TRBV29-1
cdr3_aa: SVEGGGNNERF

v_call: TRBV6-1
cdr3_aa: ASSEALYGYT

v_call: TRBV30
cdr3_aa: AWREGRGAF

v_call: TRBV11-1
cdr3_aa: ASSLESYGYT

v_call: TRBV15
cdr3_aa: ATSRDPATEAF

v_call: TRBV27
cdr3_aa: ASSDAPYNEQF

v_call: TRBV7-3
cdr3_aa: ASSLFTGYEQY

v_call: TRBV25-1
cdr3_aa: ASSGAGGNTGELF

v_call: TRBV5-8
cdr3_aa: ASSLADRDYYEQY

v_call: TRBV7-8
cdr3_aa: ASSLMTGPLQVSGYT

v_call: TRBV7-2
cdr3_aa: ASSSGGWDIHVLT

v_call: TRBV2
cdr3_aa: ASSALAEVQPQH

v_call: TRBV5-1
cdr3_aa: ASGSGPSYGYT